The source of this TCR beta chain is a study of blood T cell repertoires in COVID-19. Across the whole study: Italy, Spain and the United States were the sources of the convalescent and acute COVID-19 samples. Nucleic acid was either cDNA or gDNA, and it came from T cells, B-cell-depleted T cells, or PBMCs.

Method: immunoSEQ multiplex PCR; TCRdb's copy keeps in-frame clones and lacks some. The data hold about 71,000 clones, with more than 60% observed a single time. Sequences were obtained from peripheral blood. This TCR was sampled from a woman of 80 years or more with active or convalescent COVID-19.

The CDR3 DNA reads TGTGCCAGCCGTGGACAGGGGACCAATGAAGCTTTCTTT. Its translation: CASRGQGTNEAFF. The rearrangement uses TRBV18 and TRBJ1-1; 9 bases line up with TRBD1. J gave up 7 bases and V 8 bases, and 8 bases lay outside the gene matches. In germline, CDR1 is KGHSH, CDR2 LQKENI. The CDR3 sequence is 13 residues long.